The next 24 T cell receptor beta chains were all read from a single sample in a study of regulatory T cells in long-lasting Graves disease. Researchers made TCR beta libraries by using iRepertoire HTBI primers and running Arm-PCR on CDR3 regions. TCRdb re-called the multiplex PCR reads through MiXCR, storing one row per CDR3 protein. The repertoire includes 540,000 or so distinct CDR3 sequences, less than 15% of them detected once, and approximately 9.3% sits in the top ten. Indicated time point: newly diagnosed GD, antithyroid drugs for less than 3 months. There was RNA extracted from PBMCs, and the TCR library was made from it. The same data also contributed to another study, on T cells in Graves' hyperthyroidism and ophthalmopathy.

The material was peripheral blood mononuclear cells (PBMCs), obtained at new diagnosis, from a patient treated with antithyroid drugs. These receptor sequences come from a man aged 25 to 40 with Graves disease.

This clonotype was counted between two and nine times. The chain links TRBV30 to TRBJ1-1, with D unresolved. Trimming removed 0 bases at V and 2 bases at J, with 4 bases between. Germline lookup yields CDR1 GTSNPN and CDR2 SVGIG (reference sequence). This CDR3 region has 12 residues. The CDR3 sequence is CAWSVFNTEAFF. The CDR3 DNA sequence: TGTGCCTGGAGTGTATTTAACACTGAAGCTTTCTTT.

This clonotype occurred a few times. The genes are TRBV20-1 and TRBJ2-4; D is undetermined. Deletions cut 0 bases from V and 9 bases from J, with 18 bases between. The CDR3 sequence is 15 residues long. Germline CDR1 reads DFQATT; CDR2 reads SNEGSKA (reference sequence). CDR3 coding DNA: TGCAGTGCTAGAGATAACCGTCAGGTCGAGAGCATTCAGTACTTC. It specifies CSARDNRQVESIQYF.

This clonotype was detected ten times or more. V and J are TRBV29-1 and TRBJ2-1, with a possible D match to TRBD2 (6 bases). The CDR3 totals 14 residues. The V gene lost 6 bases and the J gene lost 4 bases, with 16 bases spanning the gap. Germline lookup yields CDR1 SQVTM and CDR2 ANQGSEA. The CDR3 region is CSVAAQGLYNEQFF. The CDR3 region has the DNA TGCAGCGTGGCAGCCCAGGGACTTTACAATGAGCAGTTCTTC.

This clonotype was observed a few times. The chain joins TRBV18 to TRBJ2-1; D is unresolved. The CDR3 totals 12 residues. CDR1 and CDR2 from the germline V gene are KGHSH and LQKENI. Trimming removed 6 bases at V and 8 bases at J, with 11 bases between. CDR3 sequence: CASSPGSDEQFF. The CDR3 DNA follows: TGTGCCAGCTCCCCCGGCAGCGATGAGCAGTTCTTC.

The rearrangement joins TRBV7-3 to TRBJ2-3; D gene unclear. The CDR3 is 12 amino acids. The V gene lost 8 bases and the J gene lost 2 bases, with 8 bases spanning the gap. The germline V gene encodes CDR1 SGHTA and CDR2 FQGTGA. CDR3 DNA: TGTGCCAGCCTCCCCCCCACAGATACGCAGTATTTT. The encoded protein is CASLPPTDTQYF.

The sample holds a few counts of this clonotype. The chain links TRBV6-1 to TRBJ2-1; the match to TRBD2 covers 8 bases. The CDR3 has 15 amino acids. CDR1 and CDR2 (germline): MNHNS, SASEGT. V was clipped by 6 bases and J by 0 bases; unmatched bases: 4. The DNA of the CDR3 is TGTGCCAGCAGAAGACTAGCGCTCTCCTACAATGAGCAGTTCTTC. This translates into CASRRLALSYNEQFF.

This clonotype has only a few counts. The chain has TRBV5-6 and TRBJ2-2; D assignment may be TRBD1 or TRBD2 (5 bases each). The CDR3 spans 14 residues. Germline V gene lookup returns CDR1 SGHDT and CDR2 YYEEEE. Trimming took 1 base from V and 5 from J, leaving 9 bases between them. Here the CDR3 DNA reads TGTGCCAGCAGCTTGATTGGGGGAACCGGGGAGCTGTTTTTT. Translation gives CASSLIGGTGELFF. Filled out from reference TRBV5-6 and TRBJ2-2, the complete variable domain reads DAGVTQSPTHLIKTRGQQVTLRCSPKSGHDTVSWYQQALGQGPQFIFQYYEEEERQRGNFPDRFSGHQFPNYSSELNVNALLLGDSALYLCASSLIGGTGELFFGEGSRLTVL.

This clonotype showed up many times. The chain couples TRBV30 to TRBJ2-5; D is ambiguous. V lost 0 bases and J lost 5, with 4 bases in between. Germline CDR1 and CDR2: GTSNPN and SVGIG (reference sequence). The CDR3 covers 11 residues. This CDR3 reads CAWSVWETQYF. The DNA for the CDR3 is TGTGCCTGGAGTGTATGGGAGACCCAGTACTTC.

This clonotype was recorded at least ten times. The chain employs TRBV9 and TRBJ2-3; 8 nucleotides match TRBD2. Germline lookup yields CDR1 SGDLS and CDR2 YYNGEE. V lost 3 bases and J lost 3; bases outside the gene matches: 9. The CDR3 sequence is 16 residues long. The CDR3 nucleotides are TGTGCCAGCAGCGAGGGAGCGGGAGTTGGAACAGATACGCAGTATTTT. Translation gives CASSEGAGVGTDTQYF.

Of note for this clonotype: Since a much larger clone is just one base distant, this may be a read error. The V gene is TRBV3-1, the J gene TRBJ2-1; weak D call: TRBD2 (5 bases). Germline V gene sequence: CDR1 LGHDT, CDR2 YNNKEL (reference sequence). The CDR3 runs 12 residues. V was pared by 0 bases and J by 9 bases, with 6 bases between. CDR3 residues: CASSQDEGEQFF. The CDR3 nucleotides are TGTGCCAGCAGCCAAGATGAGGGTGAGCAGTTCTTC.

The table lists this clonotype with a few counts. J is TRBJ2-2 and V is TRBV20-1, with 8 bases fitting TRBD2. V was clipped by 0 bases and J by 7 bases; unmatched bases: 10. Per germline, CDR1 DFQATT and CDR2 SNEGSKA (reference sequence). This CDR3 is built from 16 residues. CDR3 region: CSARDHRAGVIGELFF. For the CDR3, the DNA is TGCAGTGCTAGAGATCATCGAGCGGGAGTTATCGGGGAGCTGTTTTTT.

This sequence joins TRBV9 and TRBJ2-1, with 10 nucleotides matching TRBD1. The V segment lost 3 bases and the J segment 7 bases; nucleotides outside the gene matches: 7. This CDR3 contains 15 residues. Looked up from germline, CDR1 is SGDLS and CDR2 is YYNGEE. CDR3 nucleotides: TGTGCCAGCAGCGCTGGACAGGGGGTAAGAAATGAGCAGTTCTTC. This encodes CASSAGQGVRNEQFF.

This clonotype appeared many times. The CDR3 DNA is TGCGCCAGCTCCGGGCTAGCGGGAGAAAAAGAGACCCAGTACTTC. This gives the protein CASSGLAGEKETQYF. This chain links TRBV5-1 with TRBJ2-5; 10 bases align to TRBD2. The CDR3 extends over 15 amino acids. Germline CDR1 reads SGHRS; CDR2 reads YFSETQ. The V gene end was trimmed by 7 bases and the J gene end by 3 bases; junction bases not matched to a gene: 9.

The chain links TRBV5-1 to TRBJ2-1, with TRBD2 matching 8 bases. The V gene end was trimmed by 2 bases and the J gene end by 5 bases; junction bases not matched to a gene: 12. Per germline, CDR1 SGHRS and CDR2 YFSETQ. The CDR3 contains 17 residues. The CDR3 nucleotides are TGCGCCAGCAGCTTTAGGATAAGCGGGAGTCGGAACAATGAGCAGTTCTTC. Its translation is CASSFRISGSRNNEQFF.

The chain recombines TRBV5-1 with TRBJ2-3; 9 bases map to TRBD1. V shed 0 bases and J 2 bases; nucleotides not matched to a gene: 4. The length of the CDR3 is 16 residues. Germline V gene lookup returns CDR1 SGHRS and CDR2 YFSETQ. The DNA for the CDR3 is TGCGCCAGCAGCTTGGCACGGACAGGGGTCACAGATACGCAGTATTTT. It codes for CASSLARTGVTDTQYF.

There are many counts of this clonotype. The chain links TRBV9 to TRBJ2-2; no clear D gene. CDR1 and CDR2 (germline): SGDLS, YYNGEE. Trimming shortened V by 2 bases and J by 7 bases, and 6 bases separated the two germline ends. The CDR3 runs 12 residues. The DNA for the CDR3 is TGTGCCAGCAGCGTCCATCACGGGGAGCTGTTTTTT. Its translation: CASSVHHGELFF.

The table lists this clonotype with a few counts. This chain joins TRBV5-1 and TRBJ1-2; 9 bases agree with TRBD1. Germline CDR1 and CDR2: SGHRS and YFSETQ. Trimming removed 4 bases from V and 7 bases from J; junction bases left unmatched: 8. The length of the CDR3 is 14 residues. CDR3 coding DNA: TGCGCCAGCAGCCCCGTGGGACAGGGTCGTGGCTACACCTTC. The encoded protein is CASSPVGQGRGYTF.

V usage is TRBV11-3 and J usage is TRBJ1-5; 8 bases are a match to TRBD1. The CDR3 runs 16 residues. Germline assignment: CDR1 SGHNT and CDR2 YENEEA. The junction had 13 bases not matched to a gene; V was cut back by 5 bases and J by 7 bases. The CDR3 sequence: CASSPPGQGFGQPQHF. The DNA for the CDR3 is TGTGCCAGCAGCCCTCCAGGACAGGGTTTCGGGCAGCCCCAGCATTTT.

About this clonotype itself: A read error may explain this, as a much larger clone is one base away. The CDR3 loop is CTSSFRLSYGYTF. For the CDR3, the DNA is TGTACCAGCAGTTTTCGACTTTCCTATGGCTACACCTTC. V gene TRBV12-3 or TRBV12-4 combines with J gene TRBJ1-2, with no clear D. The CDR3 extends over 13 amino acids.

This clonotype has at least ten counts. This rearrangement joins TRBV2 to TRBJ1-4; maybe TRBD1 (6 bases). Germline CDR1 and CDR2: SNHLY and FYNNEI. V lost 6 bases and J lost 4, with 6 bases in between. This CDR3 has 12 residues. The CDR3 here is CASRDSNEKLFF. The DNA for the CDR3 is TGTGCCAGCAGGGACAGTAATGAAAAACTGTTTTTT.

The chain links TRBV30 to TRBJ2-3; no definite D call. The germline V and J ends were trimmed by 6 bases and 2 bases, with 6 bases remaining between them. The CDR3 covers 11 residues. The germline V gene has CDR1 GTSNPN and CDR2 SVGIG (reference sequence). The CDR3 region has the DNA TGTGCCTGCCAGGCCACAGATACGCAGTATTTT. Translated, it gives CACQATDTQYF.

This clonotype was counted at least ten times. V gene TRBV12-3 or TRBV12-4 combines with J gene TRBJ2-7; 13 bases line up with TRBD2. Trimming removed 5 bases from V and 5 bases from J; junction bases left unmatched: 15. The CDR3 extends over 18 amino acids. The CDR3 sequence: CASSPSHRWTSGSHEQYF. CDR3 sequence (DNA): TGTGCCAGCAGTCCTTCACATCGATGGACTAGCGGGAGCCACGAGCAGTACTTC.

This clonotype occurred many times. The chain uses TRBV18 and TRBJ1-1; no reliable D call. The CDR3 extends over 12 amino acids. Trimming shortened V by 3 bases and J by 7 bases, and 9 bases separated the two germline ends. CDR1 KGHSH and CDR2 LQKENI come from the germline V gene. CDR3 sequence: CASSPDGYEAFF. As DNA, the CDR3 is TGTGCCAGCTCACCGGACGGATATGAAGCTTTCTTT.

V and J are TRBV5-1 and TRBJ2-1; TRBD2 agrees at 15 bases. From germline, CDR1 is SGHRS and CDR2 YFSETQ. The V gene end was trimmed by 2 bases and the J gene end by 15 bases; junction bases not matched to a gene: 18. This CDR3 has 18 residues. CDR3 in amino acids: CASSLLPAWTSGRASGFF. As DNA, the CDR3 is TGCGCCAGCAGCTTACTACCCGCCTGGACTAGCGGGAGGGCCAGTGGGTTCTTC.